This T cell receptor beta chain came from a study of blood T cells in healthy people across ages. For the study at large: Template-switching capture recovered about one barcoded beta molecule per two T cells.

This clonotype was counted a few times. Its antigen remains unknown. General study points: Donor CMV status, an unknown factor, possibly confounded changes in expanded clonotypes. From one million sequenced T cells, diversity estimates were lower bounds.

V was pared by 1 base and J by 3 bases, with 13 bases between. Germline loops: CDR1 SGHTA, CDR2 FQGNSA. The CDR3 has 15 amino acids. No fewer than 6.5 million PBMCs went into each sample. Then a second PCR, running roughly 6 to 12 cycles, was carried out with a sample-barcoded 5' primer and a J-beta primer mix. MiXCR was run by TCRdb on the 5' RACE reads, yielding one entry per CDR3 protein. Of 600,000 or so distinct CDR3 sequences in the sample, around 48% were seen once. The sequence was collected from an older man in good health. Sequencing was done on a sample of blood. The V and J genes are TRBV7-2 and TRBJ2-7, with D tentatively TRBD2 (5 bases). CDR3 DNA: TGTGCCAGCAGCTTAGTTACGGGAATGGGCTACGAGCAGTACTTC. Its translation is CASSLVTGMGYEQYF. The whole variable domain, filled in from reference TRBV7-2 and TRBJ2-7, reads GAGVSQSPSNKVTEKGKDVELRCDPISGHTALYWYRQSLGQGLEFLIYFQGNSAPDKSGLPSDRFSAERTGGSVSTLTIQRTQQEDSAVYLCASSLVTGMGYEQYFGPGTRLTVT.